Detailed here is one TCR beta chain. Its target is unknown. V dropped 5 bases and J dropped 10 bases, with 17 bases sitting between them. Per germline, CDR1 SEHNR and CDR2 FQNEAQ (reference sequence). This CDR3 has 13 residues. The data stem from a study of T cell repertoires and HLA-DP antigens. This table comes from immunoSEQ multiplex PCR, and its TCRdb copy is limited to in-frame clones, with some not included. The sample gives roughly 110,000 clones, almost 95% of which show up once; less than 0.35% is in the top ten. The chain has TRBV7-9 and TRBJ1-1; TRBD1 might be the D (6 bases). This receptor was obtained from a woman aged 18-29 years in good health and CMV-seronegative. Sample: CD4+ T cells from PBMCs. This chain's CDR3 is CASSLRGGIGAFF. In DNA, the CDR3 is TGTGCCAGCAGCCTAAGAGGGGGGATCGGAGCTTTCTTT. The variable domain in full, completed from reference TRBV7-9 and TRBJ1-1, reads DTGVSQNPRHKITKRGQNVTFRCDPISEHNRLYWYRQTLGQGPEFLTYFQNEAQLEKSRLLSDRFSAERPKGSFSTLEIQRTEQGDSAMYLCASSLRGGIGAFFGQGTRLTVV.